The clone carrying this T cell receptor (beta chain) has a handful of counts. The antigen remains unidentified. The study ran its PCR with 60 Vbeta and 13 Jbeta primers. Libraries were prepared by immunoSEQ multiplex PCR; TCRdb keeps only in-frame clonotypes and omits some of them. The data contain tens of thousands of clones, about 70% of them singletons. This specimen belongs to a study of cytomegalovirus exposure and HLA in healthy donors. CDR1 and CDR2 (germline): MGHRA, YSYEKL. Germline trimming cut 0 bases from V and 3 bases from J; bases unmatched to any gene: 3. This CDR3 contains 15 residues. Study-wide results and limits: An observed cluster of highly shared sequence variants was recorded as a likely sequencing artifact. Presence/absence analyses rested on an assumption that sequencing depth was roughly uniform across donors.

Sequenced: PBMCs. This clonotype originated in a man younger than 45 in good health and CMV-seronegative. This chain connects TRBV4-1 to TRBJ1-2; 8 positions match TRBD1. The CDR3 DNA follows: TGCGCCAGCAGCCAAGAGCAGGGGGCGCACTATGGCTACACCTTC. The encoded protein is CASSQEQGAHYGYTF.